Below, 12 T cell receptor beta chains from the same sample are listed, as sequenced in a study of blood T cell repertoires in COVID-19. Here immunoSEQ multiplex PCR was the method, and the copy in TCRdb shows in-frame clones only, minus some. This sample has roughly 140,000 clones, with roughly 88% found just once. Specimen: peripheral blood. The receptors were sampled from a woman in her fifties or sixties in a cohort sampled during active or convalescent COVID-19.

The rearrangement links TRBV7-7 to TRBJ2-5, with 8 bases that match TRBD2. The V gene end was trimmed by 2 bases and the J gene end by 5 bases; junction bases not matched to a gene: 7. The CDR3 spans 15 residues. Per germline, CDR1 SSHAT and CDR2 FNYEAQ (reference sequence). In DNA form, the CDR3 reads TGTGCCAGCAGCTTAATCGGGGGGGCCGGTGAGACCCAGTACTTC. Its protein product is CASSLIGGAGETQYF.

The rearrangement links TRBV11-2 to TRBJ2-5, with 8 bases lining up with TRBD2. J was trimmed by 5 bases and V by 8 bases; bases with no gene match: 13. The CDR3 spans 15 residues. Looked up from germline, CDR1 is SGHAT and CDR2 is FQNNGV. CDR3 in DNA: TGTGCCAGCCGGCATGCGGGGGGCCCTCGGGAGACCCAGTACTTC. It specifies CASRHAGGPRETQYF.

This clone was observed once. This sequence joins TRBV7-3 and TRBJ2-6; maybe TRBD2 (6 bases). V was cut by 5 bases and J by 0 bases, with 11 bases left in between. CDR1 SGHTA and CDR2 FQGTGA come from the germline V gene. There are 16 residues in the CDR3. This CDR3 reads CASSPAGSSGANVLTF. The CDR3 coding sequence is TGTGCCAGCAGCCCGGCGGGGAGCTCTGGGGCCAACGTCCTGACTTTC. Supplemented by reference TRBV7-3 and TRBJ2-6, the full variable domain reads GAGVSQTPSNKVTEKGKYVELRCDPISGHTALYWYRQSLGQGPEFLIYFQGTGAADDSGLPNDRFFAVRPEGSVSTLKIQRTERGDSAVYLCASSPAGSSGANVLTFGAGSRLTVL.

This chain connects TRBV5-4 to TRBJ2-7; 7 positions match TRBD2. Germline V lookup: CDR1 SGHNT, CDR2 YYREEE (reference sequence). Losses at the gene ends were 0 bases for V and 3 bases for J; bases not matched to a gene: 6. This CDR3 is built from 15 residues. The CDR3, as DNA: TGTGCCAGCAGCTTGGGGCGCGGGGGTGACTACGAGCAGTACTTC. It specifies CASSLGRGGDYEQYF.

The chain couples TRBV2 to TRBJ2-7; no definite D call. Germline CDR1 reads SNHLY; CDR2 reads FYNNEI. This CDR3 contains 13 residues. The V gene lost 5 bases and the J gene lost 4 bases, with 12 bases spanning the gap. The CDR3 DNA is TGTGCCAGCAGTCCAGACACCCTTTACGAGCAGTACTTC. Its protein product is CASSPDTLYEQYF.

The chain carries TRBV10-2 and TRBJ1-1, with D unresolved. V lost 6 bases and J lost 7, with 15 bases in between. This CDR3 is built from 13 residues. The germline gives CDR1 WSHSY, CDR2 SAAADI. Here the CDR3 reads CASSEHPTGEAFF. CDR3 DNA sequence: TGCGCCAGCAGCGAACATCCGACGGGTGAAGCTTTCTTT.

There are a few counts of this clone. The V gene is TRBV27, the J gene TRBJ1-5, with D hard to call. Trimming left V 7 bases short and J 2 bases short, with 12 bases between. The CDR3 is 14 amino acids. The germline V gene encodes CDR1 MNHEY and CDR2 SMNVEV (reference sequence). CDR3 loop: CASNPTQGNQPQHF. The CDR3 nucleotides are TGTGCCAGCAACCCTACGCAGGGCAATCAGCCCCAGCATTTT.

The chain recombines TRBV7-3 with TRBJ2-1; TRBD2 aligns across 15 bases. V lost 3 bases, J lost 6 bases, and 9 bases stayed unmatched. The CDR3 covers 18 residues. Germline loops: CDR1 SGHTA, CDR2 FQGTGA. CDR3 residues: CASSFRTSGGAVSNEQFF. The CDR3, as DNA: TGTGCCAGCAGCTTCCGGACTAGCGGGGGGGCCGTGTCCAATGAGCAGTTCTTC.

The chain uses TRBV2 and TRBJ2-1; 7 bases line up with TRBD1. The length of the CDR3 is 16 residues. The V gene's germline CDR1 is SNHLY and CDR2 FYNNEI. J was trimmed by 4 bases and V by 2 bases; bases with no gene match: 8. The CDR3 protein is CASSESYRGLYNEQFF. In DNA, the CDR3 is TGTGCCAGCAGTGAAAGTTACAGGGGCTTATACAATGAGCAGTTCTTC.

The V call is TRBV24-1, the J call TRBJ2-1, with TRBD1 as a possible D gene (6 bases). Between the trimmed V and J ends, which lost 1 base and 6 bases, there was a span of 9 bases. The CDR3 extends over 14 amino acids. Germline CDR1 and CDR2: KGHDR and SFDVKD. The CDR3 is CATSDFQGFNEQFF. The CDR3 bases are TGTGCCACCAGTGATTTTCAGGGGTTCAATGAGCAGTTCTTC.

The V call is TRBV4-2, the J call TRBJ2-2; 8 bases are shared with TRBD2. CDR3 length: 17 residues. V lost 0 bases to trimming and J lost 4 bases; unmatched junction nucleotides: 7. Looked up from germline, CDR1 is LGHNA and CDR2 is YNFKEQ. This chain's CDR3 is CASSQDGRGGSTGELFF. The CDR3 nucleotides are TGTGCCAGCAGCCAAGATGGTCGGGGGGGATCCACCGGGGAGCTGTTTTTT.

V is TRBV13 and J is TRBJ2-7; tentatively, D is TRBD1 (7 bases). The V end was cut by 5 bases, the J end by 0 bases, with 11 bases between. CDR1 and CDR2 from the germline V gene are PRHDT and FYEKMQ (reference sequence). CDR3 size: 14 residues. The CDR3 here is CASSGGTVSYEQYF. CDR3 nucleotides: TGTGCCAGCAGCGGAGGGACAGTCTCCTACGAGCAGTACTTC.